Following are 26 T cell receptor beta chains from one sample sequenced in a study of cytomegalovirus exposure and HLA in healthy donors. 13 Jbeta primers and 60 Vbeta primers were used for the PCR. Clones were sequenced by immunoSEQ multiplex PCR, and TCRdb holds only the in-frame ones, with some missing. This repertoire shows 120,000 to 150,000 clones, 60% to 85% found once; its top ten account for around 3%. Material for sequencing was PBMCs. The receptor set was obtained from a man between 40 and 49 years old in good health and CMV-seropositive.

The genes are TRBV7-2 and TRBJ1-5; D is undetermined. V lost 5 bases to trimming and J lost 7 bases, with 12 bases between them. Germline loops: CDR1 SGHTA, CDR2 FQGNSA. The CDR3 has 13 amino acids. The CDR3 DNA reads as TGTGCCAGCAGCCCCGAGGGTATCCAGCCCCAGCATTTT. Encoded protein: CASSPEGIQPQHF.

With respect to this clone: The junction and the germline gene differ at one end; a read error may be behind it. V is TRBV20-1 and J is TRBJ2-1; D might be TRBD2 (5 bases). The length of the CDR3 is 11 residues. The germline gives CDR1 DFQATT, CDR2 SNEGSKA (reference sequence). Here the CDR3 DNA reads TGCAGTGCTAGACCGGACTTTACCCCGCTCTTC. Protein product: CSARPDFTPLF.

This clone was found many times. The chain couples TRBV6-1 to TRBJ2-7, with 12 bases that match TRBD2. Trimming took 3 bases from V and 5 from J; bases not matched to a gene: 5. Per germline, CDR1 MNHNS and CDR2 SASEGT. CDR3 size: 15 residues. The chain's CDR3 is CASSDRLAGAHEQYF. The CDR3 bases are TGTGCCAGCAGTGATAGACTAGCGGGAGCCCACGAGCAGTACTTC.

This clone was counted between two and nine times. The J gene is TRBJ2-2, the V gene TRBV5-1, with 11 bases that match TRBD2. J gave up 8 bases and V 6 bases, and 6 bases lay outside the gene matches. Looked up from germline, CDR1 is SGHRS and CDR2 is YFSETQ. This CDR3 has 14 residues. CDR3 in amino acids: CASTDLAGGGELFF. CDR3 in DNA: TGCGCCAGCACCGACCTAGCGGGAGGAGGGGAGCTGTTTTTT.

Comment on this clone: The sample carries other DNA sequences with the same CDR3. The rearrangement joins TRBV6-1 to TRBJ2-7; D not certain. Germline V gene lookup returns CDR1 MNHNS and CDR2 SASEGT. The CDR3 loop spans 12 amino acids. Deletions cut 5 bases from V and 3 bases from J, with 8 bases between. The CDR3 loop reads CASSPLNYEQYF. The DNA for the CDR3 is TGTGCCAGCAGTCCTTTAAACTACGAGCAGTACTTC.

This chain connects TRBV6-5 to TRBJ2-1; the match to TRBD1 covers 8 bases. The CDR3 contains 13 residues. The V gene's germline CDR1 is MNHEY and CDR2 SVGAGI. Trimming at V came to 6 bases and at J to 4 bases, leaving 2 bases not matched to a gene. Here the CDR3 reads CASRGQAYNEQFF. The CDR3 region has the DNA TGTGCCAGCAGGGGACAGGCTTACAATGAGCAGTTCTTC.

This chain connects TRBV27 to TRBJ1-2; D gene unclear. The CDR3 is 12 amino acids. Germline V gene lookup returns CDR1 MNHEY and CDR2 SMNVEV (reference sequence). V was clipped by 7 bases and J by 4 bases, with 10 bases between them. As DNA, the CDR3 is TGTGCCAGCATGAAAGCCGGCTATGGCTACACCTTC. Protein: CASMKAGYGYTF.

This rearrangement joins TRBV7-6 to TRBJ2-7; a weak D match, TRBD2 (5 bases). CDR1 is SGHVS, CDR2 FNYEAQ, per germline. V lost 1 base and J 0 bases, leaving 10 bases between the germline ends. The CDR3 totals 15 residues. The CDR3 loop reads CASSLVASSSYEQYF. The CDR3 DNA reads TGTGCCAGCAGCTTAGTGGCTAGCTCCTCCTACGAGCAGTACTTC.

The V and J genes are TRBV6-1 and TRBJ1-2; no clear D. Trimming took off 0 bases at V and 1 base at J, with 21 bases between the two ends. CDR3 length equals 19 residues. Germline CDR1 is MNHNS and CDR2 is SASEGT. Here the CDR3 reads CASSEAISGSQDFNYGYTF. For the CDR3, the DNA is TGTGCCAGCAGTGAAGCGATATCGGGGTCCCAAGATTTTAACTATGGCTACACCTTC.

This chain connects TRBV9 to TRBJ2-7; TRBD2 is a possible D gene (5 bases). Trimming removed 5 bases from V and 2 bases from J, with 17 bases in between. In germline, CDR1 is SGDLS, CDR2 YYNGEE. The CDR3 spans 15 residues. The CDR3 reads CASSPINGVTYEQYF. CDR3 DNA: TGTGCCAGCAGTCCTATTAACGGGGTTACCTACGAGCAGTACTTC. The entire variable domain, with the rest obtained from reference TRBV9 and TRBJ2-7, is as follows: DSGVTQTPKHLITATGQRVTLRCSPRSGDLSVYWYQQSLDQGLQFLIQYYNGEERAKGNILERFSAQQFPDLHSELNLSSLELGDSALYFCASSPINGVTYEQYFGPGTRLTVT.

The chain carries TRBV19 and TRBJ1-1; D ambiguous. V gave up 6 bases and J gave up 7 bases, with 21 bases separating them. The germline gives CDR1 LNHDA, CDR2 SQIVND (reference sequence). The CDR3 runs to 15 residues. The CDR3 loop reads CASRPRGAVGSEAFF. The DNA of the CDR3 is TGTGCCAGTAGACCCCGAGGCGCGGTGGGGAGTGAAGCTTTCTTT.

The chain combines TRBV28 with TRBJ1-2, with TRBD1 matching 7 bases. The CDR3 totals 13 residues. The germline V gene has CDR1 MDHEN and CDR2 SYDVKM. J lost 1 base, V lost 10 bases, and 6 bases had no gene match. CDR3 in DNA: TGTGCCATACACAGGGGCGGTAACTATGGCTACACCTTC. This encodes CAIHRGGNYGYTF.

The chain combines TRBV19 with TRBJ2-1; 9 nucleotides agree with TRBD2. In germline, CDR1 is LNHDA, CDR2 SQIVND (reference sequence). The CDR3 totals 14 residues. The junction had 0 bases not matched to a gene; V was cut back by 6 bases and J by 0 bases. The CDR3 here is CASRAGGSYNEQFF. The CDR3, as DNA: TGTGCCAGTAGAGCGGGAGGCTCCTACAATGAGCAGTTCTTC.

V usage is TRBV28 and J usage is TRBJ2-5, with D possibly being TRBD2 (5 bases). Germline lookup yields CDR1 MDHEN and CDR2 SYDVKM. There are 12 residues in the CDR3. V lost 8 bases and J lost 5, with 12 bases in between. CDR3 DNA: TGTGCCAGCGGGAGCTACGGGGAGACCCAGTACTTC. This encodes CASGSYGETQYF. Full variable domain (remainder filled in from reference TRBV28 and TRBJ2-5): DVKVTQSSRYLVKRTGEKVFLECVQDMDHENMFWYRQDPGLGLRLIYFSYDVKMKEKGDIPEGYSVSREKKERFSLILESASTNQTSMYLCASGSYGETQYFGPGTRLLVL.

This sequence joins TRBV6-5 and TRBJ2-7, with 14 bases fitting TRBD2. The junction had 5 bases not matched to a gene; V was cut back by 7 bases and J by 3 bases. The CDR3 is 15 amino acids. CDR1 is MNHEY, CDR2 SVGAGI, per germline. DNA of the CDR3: TGTGCCAGCACCGCGGGACTAGCGGGAGTCTACGAGCAGTACTTC. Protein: CASTAGLAGVYEQYF.

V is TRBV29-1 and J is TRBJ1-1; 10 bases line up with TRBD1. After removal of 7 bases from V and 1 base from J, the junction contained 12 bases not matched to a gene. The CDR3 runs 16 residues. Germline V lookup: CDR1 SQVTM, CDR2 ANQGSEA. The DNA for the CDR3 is TGCAGCGCACCCCCTGGGGACAGGGGAACGAACACTGAAGCTTTCTTT. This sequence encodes CSAPPGDRGTNTEAFF. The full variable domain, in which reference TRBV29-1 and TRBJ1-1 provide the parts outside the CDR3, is SAVISQKPSRDICQRGTSLTIQCQVDSQVTMMFWYRQQPGQSLTLIATANQGSEATYESGFVIDKFPISRPNLTFSTLTVSNMSPEDSSIYLCSAPPGDRGTNTEAFFGQGTRLTVV.

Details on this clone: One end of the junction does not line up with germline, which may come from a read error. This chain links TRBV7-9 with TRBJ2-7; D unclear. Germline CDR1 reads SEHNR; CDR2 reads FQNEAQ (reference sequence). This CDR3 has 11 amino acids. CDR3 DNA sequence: TGTTCCAGCAGCTTGAGCTACGAGCAGTACTTC. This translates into CSSSLSYEQYF.

The CDR3 region has the DNA TGTGCCATCAGTGGGACAGAAGAGACCCAGTACTTC. Its protein is CAISGTEETQYF. This sequence joins TRBV10-3 and TRBJ2-5; D is possibly TRBD1 (6 bases). The V end was cut by 4 bases, the J end by 3 bases, with 6 bases between. This CDR3 is built from 12 residues. From germline, CDR1 is ENHRY and CDR2 SYGVKD.

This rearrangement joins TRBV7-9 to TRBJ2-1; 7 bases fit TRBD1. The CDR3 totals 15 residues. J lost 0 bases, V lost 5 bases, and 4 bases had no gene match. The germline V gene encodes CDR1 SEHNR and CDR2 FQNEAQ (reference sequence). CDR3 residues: CASSVGQISYNEQFF. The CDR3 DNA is TGTGCCAGCAGCGTGGGACAGATCTCCTACAATGAGCAGTTCTTC.

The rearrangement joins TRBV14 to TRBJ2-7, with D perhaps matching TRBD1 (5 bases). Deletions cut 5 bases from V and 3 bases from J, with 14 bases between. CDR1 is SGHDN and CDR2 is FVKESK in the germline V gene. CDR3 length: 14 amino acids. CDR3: CASSLSWGSYEQYF. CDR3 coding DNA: TGTGCCAGCAGCTTAAGCTGGGGCAGCTACGAGCAGTACTTC. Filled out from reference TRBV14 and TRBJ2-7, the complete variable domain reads EAGVTQFPSHSVIEKGQTVTLRCDPISGHDNLYWYRRVMGKEIKFLLHFVKESKQDESGMPNNRFLAERTGGTYSTLKVQPAELEDSGVYFCASSLSWGSYEQYFGPGTRLTVT.

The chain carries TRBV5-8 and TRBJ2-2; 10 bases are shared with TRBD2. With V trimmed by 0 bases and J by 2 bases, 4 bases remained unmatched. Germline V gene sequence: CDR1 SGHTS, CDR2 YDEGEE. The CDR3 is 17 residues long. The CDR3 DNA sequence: TGTGCCAGCAGCTTGGGGACTAGCGGTTTTAACACCGGGGAGCTGTTTTTT. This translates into CASSLGTSGFNTGELFF.

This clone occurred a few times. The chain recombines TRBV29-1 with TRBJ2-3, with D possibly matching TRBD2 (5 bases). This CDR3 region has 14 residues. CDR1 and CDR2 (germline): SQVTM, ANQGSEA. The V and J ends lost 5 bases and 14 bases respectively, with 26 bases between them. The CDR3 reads CSVHSDSGIRSRYF. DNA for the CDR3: TGCAGCGTTCATTCCGACTCGGGGATACGCAGTAGGTATTTT.

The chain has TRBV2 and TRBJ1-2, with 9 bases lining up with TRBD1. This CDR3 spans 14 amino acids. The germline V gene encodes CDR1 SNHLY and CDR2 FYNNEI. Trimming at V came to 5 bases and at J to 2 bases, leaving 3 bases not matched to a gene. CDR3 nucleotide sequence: TGTGCCAGCAGTCTAGGGACAGGGAACTATGGCTACACCTTC. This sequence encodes CASSLGTGNYGYTF. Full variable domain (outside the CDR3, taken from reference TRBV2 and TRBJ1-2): EPEVTQTPSHQVTQMGQEVILRCVPISNHLYFYWYRQILGQKVEFLVSFYNNEISEKSEIFDDQFSVERPDGSNFTLKIRSTKLEDSAMYFCASSLGTGNYGYTFGSGTRLTVV.

In DNA, the CDR3 is TGCAGCCCCCCAAGTGGCGGGAGGAGCTACGAGCAGTACTTC. This gives the protein CSPPSGGRSYEQYF. The chain couples TRBV29-1 to TRBJ2-7, with 8 nucleotides matching TRBD2. Trimming took 8 bases from V and 3 from J; bases not matched to a gene: 12. Germline V gene data show CDR1 as SQVTM and CDR2 as ANQGSEA. The CDR3 runs 14 residues.

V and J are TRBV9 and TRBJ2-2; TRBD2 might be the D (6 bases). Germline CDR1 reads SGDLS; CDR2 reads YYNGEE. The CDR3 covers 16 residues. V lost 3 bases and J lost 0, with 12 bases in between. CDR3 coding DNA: TGTGCCAGCAGCGGACTCGGGACTTCGAACACCGGGGAGCTGTTTTTT. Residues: CASSGLGTSNTGELFF.

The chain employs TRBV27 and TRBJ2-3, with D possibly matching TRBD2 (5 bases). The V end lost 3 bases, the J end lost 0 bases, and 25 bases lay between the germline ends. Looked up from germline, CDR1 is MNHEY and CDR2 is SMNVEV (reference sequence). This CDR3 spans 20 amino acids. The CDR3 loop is CASSFRSGLGFASSTDTQYF. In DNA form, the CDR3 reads TGTGCCAGCAGTTTTCGGTCCGGACTCGGATTCGCGTCTAGCACAGATACGCAGTATTTT.